This T cell receptor (beta chain) was sequenced for a study of blood T cell repertoires in COVID-19. Overall study: The samples span acute and convalescent COVID-19 from the United States, Italy and Spain. The cDNA or gDNA used as material had been derived from T cells, B-cell-depleted T cells, or PBMCs.

In the original analysis: Reference gene primer amplification in the assay estimated nucleated cell counts. Profiled with immunoSEQ multiplex PCR; TCRdb holds only in-frame clones, not every one. The DNA was the basis for D and trimming; V, J and clone size are from that table. The table lists 200,000 to 300,000 clones, 80% to 90% of them singletons. Per germline, CDR1 SGHDT and CDR2 YYEEEE. The ends lost 0 bases at V and 0 bases at J; junction bases unmatched: 5. CDR3 length equals 16 residues. Sequencing was performed on peripheral blood. The rearrangement links TRBV5-6 to TRBJ1-1; TRBD1 matches 7 bases. The receptor's source is a woman aged 70-85 years with acute or convalescent COVID-19. The CDR3 bases are TGTGCCAGCAGCTTGGGGACAGGCTTCATGAACACTGAAGCTTTCTTT. It encodes CASSLGTGFMNTEAFF.